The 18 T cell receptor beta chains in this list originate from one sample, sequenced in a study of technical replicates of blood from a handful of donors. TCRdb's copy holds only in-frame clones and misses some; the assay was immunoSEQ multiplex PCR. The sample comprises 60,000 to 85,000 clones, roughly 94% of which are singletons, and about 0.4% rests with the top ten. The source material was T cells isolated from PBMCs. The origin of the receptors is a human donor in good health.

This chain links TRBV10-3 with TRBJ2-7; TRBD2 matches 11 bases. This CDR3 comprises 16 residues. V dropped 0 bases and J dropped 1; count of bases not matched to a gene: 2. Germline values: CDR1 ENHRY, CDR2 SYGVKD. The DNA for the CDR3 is TGTGCCATCAGTGAGTCTCGACTAGCGGGGTCCTACGAGCAGTACTTC. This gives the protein CAISESRLAGSYEQYF.

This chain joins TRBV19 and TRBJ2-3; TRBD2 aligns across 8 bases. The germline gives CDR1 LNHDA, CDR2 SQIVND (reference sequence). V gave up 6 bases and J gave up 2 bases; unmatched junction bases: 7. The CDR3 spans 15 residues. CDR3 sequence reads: CASSQTSGDTDTQYF. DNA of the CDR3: TGTGCCAGTAGCCAAACTAGCGGCGACACAGATACGCAGTATTTT.

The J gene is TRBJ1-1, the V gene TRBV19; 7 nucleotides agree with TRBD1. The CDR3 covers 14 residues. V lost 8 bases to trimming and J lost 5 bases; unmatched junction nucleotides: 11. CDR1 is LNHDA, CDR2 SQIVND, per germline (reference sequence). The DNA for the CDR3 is TGTGCCAGTGCCCAGCAGGGGGGCGGGACTGAAGCTTTCTTT. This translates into CASAQQGGGTEAFF.

CDR3 DNA: TGCGCCAGCAGCCTTGGACAGGGACCCAACACCGGGGAGCTGTTTTTT. Translating it yields CASSLGQGPNTGELFF. The chain is built from TRBV4-1 and TRBJ2-2; 8 bases match TRBD1. The CDR3 runs to 16 residues. With 4 bases clipped from V and 2 bases from J, the junction kept 6 bases outside the gene matches. The germline V gene has CDR1 MGHRA and CDR2 YSYEKL.

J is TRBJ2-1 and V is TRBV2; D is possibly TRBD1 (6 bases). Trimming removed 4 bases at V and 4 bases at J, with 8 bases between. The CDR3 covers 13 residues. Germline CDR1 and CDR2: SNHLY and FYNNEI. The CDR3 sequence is CASSATGYNEQFF. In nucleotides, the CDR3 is TGTGCCAGCAGTGCTACAGGGTACAATGAGCAGTTCTTC. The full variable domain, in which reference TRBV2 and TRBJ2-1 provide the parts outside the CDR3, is EPEVTQTPSHQVTQMGQEVILRCVPISNHLYFYWYRQILGQKVEFLVSFYNNEISEKSEIFDDQFSVERPDGSNFTLKIRSTKLEDSAMYFCASSATGYNEQFFGPGTRLTVL.

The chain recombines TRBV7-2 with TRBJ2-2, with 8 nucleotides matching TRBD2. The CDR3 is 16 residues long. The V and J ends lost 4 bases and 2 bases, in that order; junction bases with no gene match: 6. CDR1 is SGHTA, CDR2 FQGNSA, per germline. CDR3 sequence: CASSSQTSANTGELFF. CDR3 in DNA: TGTGCCAGCAGCTCTCAGACTAGCGCCAACACCGGGGAGCTGTTTTTT.

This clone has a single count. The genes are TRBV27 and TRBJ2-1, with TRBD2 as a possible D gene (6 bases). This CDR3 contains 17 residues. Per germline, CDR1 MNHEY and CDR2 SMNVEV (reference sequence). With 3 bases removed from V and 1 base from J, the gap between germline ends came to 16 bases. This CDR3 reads CASSFGLLDYSYNEQFF. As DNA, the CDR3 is TGTGCCAGCAGTTTTGGTCTGTTGGACTATTCCTACAATGAGCAGTTCTTC.

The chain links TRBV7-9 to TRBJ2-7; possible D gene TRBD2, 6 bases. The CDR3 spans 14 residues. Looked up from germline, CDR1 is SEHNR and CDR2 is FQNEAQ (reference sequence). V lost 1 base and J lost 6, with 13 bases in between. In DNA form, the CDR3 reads TGTGCCAGCAGCTTAGAAAGGGACTCGCTCGAGCAGTACTTC. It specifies CASSLERDSLEQYF. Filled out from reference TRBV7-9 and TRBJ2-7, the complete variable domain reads DTGVSQNPRHKITKRGQNVTFRCDPISEHNRLYWYRQTLGQGPEFLTYFQNEAQLEKSRLLSDRFSAERPKGSFSTLEIQRTEQGDSAMYLCASSLERDSLEQYFGPGTRLTVT.

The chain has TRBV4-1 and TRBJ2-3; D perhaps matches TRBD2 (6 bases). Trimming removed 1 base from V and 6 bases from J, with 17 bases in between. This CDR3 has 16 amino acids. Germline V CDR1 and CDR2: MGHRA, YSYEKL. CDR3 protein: CASSQGSGSRRDTQYF. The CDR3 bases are TGCGCCAGCAGCCAAGGATCCGGGAGCCGGAGGGATACGCAGTATTTT.

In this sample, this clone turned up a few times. In DNA, the CDR3 is TGTGCCAGCAGCACTTCCGGGACAGATAACTATGGCTACACCTTC. Its protein product is CASSTSGTDNYGYTF. The rearrangement uses TRBV7-2 and TRBJ1-2, with 7 positions matching TRBD1. CDR1 SGHTA and CDR2 FQGNSA come from the germline V gene. The J segment lost 1 base and the V segment lost 5 bases, leaving 7 bases of the junction unmatched. This CDR3 is 15 amino acids long.

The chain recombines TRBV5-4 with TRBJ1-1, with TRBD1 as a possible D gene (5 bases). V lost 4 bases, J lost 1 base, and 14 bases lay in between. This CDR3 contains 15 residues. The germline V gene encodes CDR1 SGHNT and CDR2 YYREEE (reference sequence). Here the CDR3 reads CASSLPGTANTEAFF. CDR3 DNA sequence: TGTGCCAGCAGCCTACCCGGGACTGCGAACACTGAAGCTTTCTTT.

In DNA form, the CDR3 reads TGTGCCAGCAGTTCCCAGACTAGCGCCGGCTACGAGCAGTACTTC. This codes for CASSSQTSAGYEQYF. The chain links TRBV6-5 to TRBJ2-7, with 8 bases fitting TRBD2. Looked up from germline, CDR1 is MNHEY and CDR2 is SVGAGI. Losses at the gene ends were 4 bases for V and 3 bases for J; bases not matched to a gene: 8. There are 15 residues in the CDR3.

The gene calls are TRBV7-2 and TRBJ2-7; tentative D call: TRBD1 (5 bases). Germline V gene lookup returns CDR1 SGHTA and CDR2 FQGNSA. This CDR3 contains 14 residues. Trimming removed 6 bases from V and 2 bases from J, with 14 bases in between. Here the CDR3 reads CASSLGLQTYEQYF. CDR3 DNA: TGTGCCAGCAGTCTGGGGCTACAAACCTACGAGCAGTACTTC.

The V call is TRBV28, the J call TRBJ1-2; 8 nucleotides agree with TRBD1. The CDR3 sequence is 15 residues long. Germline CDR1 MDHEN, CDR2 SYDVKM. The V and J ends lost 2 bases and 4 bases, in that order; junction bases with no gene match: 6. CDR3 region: CASSLGPGGSYGYTF. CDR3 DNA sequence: TGTGCCAGCAGTTTAGGCCCAGGGGGCAGCTATGGCTACACCTTC.

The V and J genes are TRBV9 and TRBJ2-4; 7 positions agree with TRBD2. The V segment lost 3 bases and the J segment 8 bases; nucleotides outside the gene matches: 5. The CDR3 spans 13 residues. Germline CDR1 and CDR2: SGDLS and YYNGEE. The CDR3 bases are TGTGCCAGCAGCGCTGGACTAGGTTACATTCAGTACTTC. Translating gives CASSAGLGYIQYF. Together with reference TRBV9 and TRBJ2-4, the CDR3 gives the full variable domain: DSGVTQTPKHLITATGQRVTLRCSPRSGDLSVYWYQQSLDQGLQFLIQYYNGEERAKGNILERFSAQQFPDLHSELNLSSLELGDSALYFCASSAGLGYIQYFGAGTRLSVL.

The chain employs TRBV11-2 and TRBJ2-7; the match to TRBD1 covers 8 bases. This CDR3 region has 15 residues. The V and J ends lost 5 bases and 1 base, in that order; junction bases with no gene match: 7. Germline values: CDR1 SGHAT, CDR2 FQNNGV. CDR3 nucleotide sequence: TGTGCCAGCAGCCTAGGACAGGGACGTTCCTACGAGCAGTACTTC. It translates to CASSLGQGRSYEQYF.

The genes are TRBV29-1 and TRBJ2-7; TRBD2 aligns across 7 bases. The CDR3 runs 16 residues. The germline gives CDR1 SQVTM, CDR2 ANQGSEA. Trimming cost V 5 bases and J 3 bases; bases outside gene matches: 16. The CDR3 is CSVPTTVAGRSYEQYF. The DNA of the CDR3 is TGCAGCGTTCCAACGACAGTAGCGGGCAGAAGCTACGAGCAGTACTTC.

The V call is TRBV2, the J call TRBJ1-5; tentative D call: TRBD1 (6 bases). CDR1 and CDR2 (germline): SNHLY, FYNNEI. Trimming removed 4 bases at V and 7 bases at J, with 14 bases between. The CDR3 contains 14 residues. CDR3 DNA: TGTGCCAGCAGTGCCGGCCAGGGGCAGCAGCCCCAGCATTTT. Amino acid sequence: CASSAGQGQQPQHF.